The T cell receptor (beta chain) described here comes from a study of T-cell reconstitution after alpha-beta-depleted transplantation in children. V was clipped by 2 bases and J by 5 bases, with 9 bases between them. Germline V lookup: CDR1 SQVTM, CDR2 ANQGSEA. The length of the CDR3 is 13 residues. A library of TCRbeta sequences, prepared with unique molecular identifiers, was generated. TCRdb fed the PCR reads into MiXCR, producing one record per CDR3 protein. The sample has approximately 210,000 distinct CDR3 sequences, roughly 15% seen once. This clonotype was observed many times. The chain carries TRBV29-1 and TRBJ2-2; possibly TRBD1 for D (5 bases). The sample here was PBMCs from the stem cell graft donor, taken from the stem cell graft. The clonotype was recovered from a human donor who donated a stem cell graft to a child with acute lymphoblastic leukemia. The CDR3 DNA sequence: TGCAGCGTTGAAAGACAGCCGACCGGGGAGCTGTTTTTT. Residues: CSVERQPTGELFF.